The present TCR beta chain was sequenced within a study of T cell repertoires in cytomegalovirus infection. Each CDR3 protein is one row after TCRdb ran MiXCR on the reads. The repertoire consists of approximately 550,000 distinct CDR3 sequences, with approximately 15% occurring once and the leading ten covering more than 20%. This clonotype occurred a few times. CDR1 MGHRA and CDR2 YSYEKL come from the germline V gene. The CDR3 loop spans 15 amino acids. With 4 bases clipped from V and 8 bases from J, the junction kept 9 bases outside the gene matches. Source material: CD8+ T cells from PBMCs. The receptor was isolated from a human donor in good health (CMV status not recorded). Some clones in this sample may be carry-over from other donors' samples. This rearrangement joins TRBV4-1 to TRBJ1-4; 8 bases map to TRBD1. For the CDR3, the DNA is TGCGCCAGCAGCCCAAGGACAGGGTCGCGCGAAAAACTGTTTTTT. It translates to CASSPRTGSREKLFF.